This TCR beta chain emerged from a study of identical twins. General study results and limits: Among monozygotic twins, out-of-frame TCR alpha sharing exceeded what models predicted.

This clonotype showed up just a few times. The antigen is not known. One entry per CDR3 protein, called by TCRdb with MiXCR from the 5' RACE reads. The sample includes roughly 280,000 distinct CDR3 sequences, roughly 10% of them seen just once. The donor group consisted entirely of healthy Caucasians. The V gene's germline CDR1 is SEHNR and CDR2 FQNEAQ (reference sequence). The CDR3 is 15 amino acids. V lost 4 bases, J lost 9 bases, and 11 bases stayed unmatched. The same data also contributed to another study, on yellow fever vaccine responses in identical twins. Per that paper: Vaccine-induced T cell responses in twins were reportedly observed to appear partly convergent, partly personalized.

The rearrangement uses TRBV7-9 and TRBJ2-7; 11 bases are shared with TRBD2. Sequencing input: CD8+ T cells sorted from blood. The receptor was derived from a woman aged 18 to 35 in good health. CDR3 sequence reads: CASSSAGTSGPLQYF. The CDR3 coding sequence is TGTGCCAGCAGCTCTGCCGGGACTAGCGGCCCCTTGCAGTACTTC.